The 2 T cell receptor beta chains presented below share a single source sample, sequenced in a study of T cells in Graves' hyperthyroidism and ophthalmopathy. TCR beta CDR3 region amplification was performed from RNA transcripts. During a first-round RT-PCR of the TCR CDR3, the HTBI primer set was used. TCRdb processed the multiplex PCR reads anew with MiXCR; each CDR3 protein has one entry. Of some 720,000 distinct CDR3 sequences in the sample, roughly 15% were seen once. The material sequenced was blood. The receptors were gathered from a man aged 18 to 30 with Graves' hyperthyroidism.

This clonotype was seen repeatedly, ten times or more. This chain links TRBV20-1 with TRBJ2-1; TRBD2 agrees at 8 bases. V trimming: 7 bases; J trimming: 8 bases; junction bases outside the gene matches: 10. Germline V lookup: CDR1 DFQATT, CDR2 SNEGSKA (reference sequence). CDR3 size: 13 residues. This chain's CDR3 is CSGSTGRGDEQFF. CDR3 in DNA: TGCAGTGGATCCACCGGGAGGGGCGATGAGCAGTTCTTC.

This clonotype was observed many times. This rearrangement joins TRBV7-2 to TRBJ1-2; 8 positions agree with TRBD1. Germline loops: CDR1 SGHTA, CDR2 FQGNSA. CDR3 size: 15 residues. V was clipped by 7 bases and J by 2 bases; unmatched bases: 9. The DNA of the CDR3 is TGTGCCAGCAACCCCGGGACAGGTTTGAACTATGGCTACACCTTC. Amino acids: CASNPGTGLNYGYTF.